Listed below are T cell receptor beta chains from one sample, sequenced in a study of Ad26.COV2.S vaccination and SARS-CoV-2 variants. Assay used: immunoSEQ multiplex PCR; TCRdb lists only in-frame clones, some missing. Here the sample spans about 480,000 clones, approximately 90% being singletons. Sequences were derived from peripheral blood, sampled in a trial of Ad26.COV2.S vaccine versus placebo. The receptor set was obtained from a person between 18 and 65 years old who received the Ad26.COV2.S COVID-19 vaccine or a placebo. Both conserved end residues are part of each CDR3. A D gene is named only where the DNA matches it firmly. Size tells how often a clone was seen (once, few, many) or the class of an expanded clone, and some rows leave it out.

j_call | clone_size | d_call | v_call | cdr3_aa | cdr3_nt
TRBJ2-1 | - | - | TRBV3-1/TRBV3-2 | CASSQGQALQQFF | TGTGCCAGCAGCCAAGGGCAAGCGCTTCAGCAGTTCTTC
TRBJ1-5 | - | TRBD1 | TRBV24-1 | CATSEGGRNSNQPQHF | TGTGCCACCAGTGAAGGGGGCCGTAATAGCAATCAGCCCCAGCATTTT
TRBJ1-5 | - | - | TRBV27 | CASSLSYRARNQPQHF | TGTGCCAGCAGTTTATCGTACAGGGCCCGCAATCAGCCCCAGCATTTT
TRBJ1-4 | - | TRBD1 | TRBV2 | CASSGTGTNEKLFF | TGTGCCAGCAGTGGGACAGGGACTAATGAAAAACTGTTTTTT
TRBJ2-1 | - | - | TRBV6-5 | CASSYEDFNYNEQFF | TGTGCCAGCAGTTACGAGGATTTTAACTACAATGAGCAGTTCTTC
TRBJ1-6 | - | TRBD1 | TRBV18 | CASSPGTGDNSPLHF | TGTGCCAGCTCACCAGGGACAGGGGATAATTCACCCCTCCACTTT
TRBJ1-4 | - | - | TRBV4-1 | CASSQGSGRKHEKLFF | TGCGCCAGCAGCCAAGGATCCGGACGGAAGCATGAAAAACTGTTTTTT
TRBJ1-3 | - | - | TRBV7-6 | CASSLAWTAGNTIYF | TGTGCCAGCAGCTTAGCATGGACAGCTGGAAACACCATATATTTT
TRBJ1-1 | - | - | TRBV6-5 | CASSTTMITEAFF | TGTGCCAGCAGTACTACCATGATCACTGAAGCTTTCTTT
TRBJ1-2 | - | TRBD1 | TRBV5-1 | CASSPWTGTYGYTF | TGCGCCAGCAGCCCGTGGACAGGGACCTATGGCTACACCTTC
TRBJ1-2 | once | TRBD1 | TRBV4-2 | CASSQSPTTGGDGYGYTF | TGTGCCAGCAGCCAATCCCCGACGACAGGGGGCGATGGCTATGGCTACACCTTC
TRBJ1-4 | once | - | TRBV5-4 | CASSLGSPPANEKLFF | TGTGCCAGCAGCTTGGGTTCACCGCCTGCTAATGAAAAACTGTTTTTT
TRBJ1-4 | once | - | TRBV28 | CASSLAATNEKLFF | TGTGCCAGCAGTTTGGCAGCAACTAATGAAAAACTGTTTTTT
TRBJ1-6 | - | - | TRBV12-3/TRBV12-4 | CASSTVENSPLHF | TGTGCCAGTTCGACAGTGGAAAATTCACCCCTCCACTTT
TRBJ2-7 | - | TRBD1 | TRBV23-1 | CASSQWTGGPYEQYF | TGCGCCAGCAGTCAATGGACAGGGGGTCCCTACGAGCAGTACTTC
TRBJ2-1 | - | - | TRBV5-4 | CASTPRGAHNEQFF | TGTGCCAGCACCCCCCGGGGGGCCCACAATGAGCAGTTCTTC
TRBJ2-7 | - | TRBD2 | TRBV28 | CASTRAGFSGEQYF | TGTGCCAGCACTCGAGCGGGATTTTCGGGCGAGCAGTACTTC
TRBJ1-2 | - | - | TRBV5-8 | CASSFGQPGRGYGYTF | TGTGCCAGCAGCTTTGGACAGCCCGGACGGGGCTATGGCTACACCTTC
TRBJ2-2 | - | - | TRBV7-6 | CASSPSRAGRTGELFF | TGTGCCAGCAGCCCTTCCAGGGCGGGCCGGACCGGGGAGCTGTTTTTT
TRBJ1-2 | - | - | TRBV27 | CASSPRGAGGYTF | TGTGCCAGCAGTCCAAGAGGGGCGGGTGGCTACACCTTC
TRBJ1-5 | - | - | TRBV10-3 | CAISEGPSVPQHF | TGTGCCATCAGTGAGGGCCCATCGGTGCCCCAGCATTTT
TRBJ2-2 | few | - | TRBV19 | CASMSDRRSRELFF | TGTGCCAGTATGAGCGACAGGCGGTCGCGGGAGCTGTTTTTT
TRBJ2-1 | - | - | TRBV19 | CASSGGINEQFF | TGTGCCAGTAGCGGTGGGATCAATGAGCAGTTCTTC
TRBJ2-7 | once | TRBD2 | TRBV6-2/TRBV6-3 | CASSASGYEQYF | TGTGCCAGCAGTGCTAGCGGTTACGAGCAGTACTTC
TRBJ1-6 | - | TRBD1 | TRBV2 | CASRRRQGMNNSPLHF | TGTGCCAGCAGACGGAGACAGGGGATGAATAATTCACCCCTCCACTTT
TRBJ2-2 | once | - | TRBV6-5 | CASSPSGTGELFF | TGTGCCAGCAGTCCCTCGGGAACCGGGGAGCTGTTTTTT
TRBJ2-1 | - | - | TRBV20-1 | CSAREVLGQFF | TGCAGTGCTAGAGAGGTGTTAGGGCAGTTCTTC
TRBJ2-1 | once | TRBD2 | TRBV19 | CASSRAGEGYNEQFF | TGTGCCAGTAGTAGGGCGGGAGAAGGCTACAATGAGCAGTTCTTC
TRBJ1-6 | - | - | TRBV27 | CASRPWGSAERHF | TGTGCCAGCAGACCCTGGGGGAGTGCGGAGCGCCACTTT
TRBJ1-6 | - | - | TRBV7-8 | CASILGRENSPLHF | -
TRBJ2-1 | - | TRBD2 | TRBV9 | CASSPRGGNEQFF | TGTGCCAGCAGCCCCCGGGGGGGGAATGAGCAGTTCTTC
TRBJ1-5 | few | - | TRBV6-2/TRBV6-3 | CASTPLGNSNQPQHF | TGTGCCAGCACCCCACTGGGGAATAGCAATCAGCCCCAGCATTTT
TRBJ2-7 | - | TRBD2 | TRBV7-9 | CASSRPGTSGRTLSYEQYF | TGTGCCAGCAGCAGGCCCGGGACTAGCGGGAGGACCCTCTCCTACGAGCAGTACTTC
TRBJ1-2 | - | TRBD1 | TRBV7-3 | CASSLTGDRDYGYTF | TGTGCCAGCAGCTTAACGGGGGACAGGGACTATGGCTACACCTTC
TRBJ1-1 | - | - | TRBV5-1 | CASSGSRGLTEAFF | TGCGCCAGCAGCGGCTCCCGGGGTCTCACTGAAGCTTTCTTT
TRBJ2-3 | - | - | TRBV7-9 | CASRPLSVGDTQYF | TGTGCCAGCAGACCACTTTCGGTGGGGGATACGCAGTATTTT
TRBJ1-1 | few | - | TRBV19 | CASSSSGVGAEAFF | TGTGCCAGTAGCAGTTCAGGGGTAGGGGCTGAAGCTTTCTTT
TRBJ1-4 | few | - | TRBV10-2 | CASSRQTNEKLFF | TGCGCCAGCAGTCGACAAACTAATGAAAAACTGTTTTTT
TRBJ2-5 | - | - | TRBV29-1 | CSAQGIQGETQYF | TGCAGCGCTCAGGGGATTCAGGGGGAGACCCAGTACTTC
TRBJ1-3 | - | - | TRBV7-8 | CASSLTGPDSGNTIYF | TGTGCCAGCAGCTTGACAGGACCTGACTCTGGAAACACCATATATTTT